The entry that follows covers one TCR beta chain sequence. What it recognizes is unknown. Amplification by 5'RACE using constant-segment primers produced TCR alpha and TCR beta cDNA libraries that carried sample barcodes and UMIs. Each CDR3 protein is one row after TCRdb ran MiXCR on the 5' RACE reads. The table has over 400,000 distinct CDR3 sequences, 20% to 30% seen once. The data derive from a study of T-cell memory formation after mild COVID-19. Study context: TCR clusters were mostly confined to one donor each. Regarding the study as a whole: The appearance of some responding clones in pre-infection memory suggested that cross-reactive memory joined. Day 15 to 85 contractors were CD4/CD8 balanced; later expanders leaned CD4+.

The V gene lost 2 bases and the J gene lost 3 bases, with 10 bases spanning the gap. Germline CDR1 LGHDT, CDR2 YNNKEL (reference sequence). This CDR3 comprises 14 residues. The chain carries TRBV3-1 and TRBJ1-1; weak D call: TRBD1 (6 bases). This receptor was obtained from an adult woman who had mild COVID-19 (a few samples of this study predate the infection). Cell type and time point are not known. Material: PBMCs or a T cell subset sorted from them (not recorded which). CDR3 in amino acids: CASSQQGRYTEAFF. The CDR3 DNA is TGTGCCAGCAGCCAACAGGGGAGGTACACTGAAGCTTTCTTT.